This T cell receptor beta chain was captured in a study of T cells in localized non-small cell lung cancer. Regarding the study as a whole: Among the top 100 tumor clones, a median about 57 appeared in adjacent lung.

Comment on this clone: The antigen is not known.

Libraries were prepared by immunoSEQ multiplex PCR; TCRdb keeps only in-frame clonotypes and omits some of them. Here the sample spans 52,000 or so clones, 80% to 85% being singletons. The input for sequencing was peripheral blood mononuclear cells, taken before any cancer treatment. The sequence came from a man aged 35-69 years with stage III lung adenocarcinoma.

This CDR3 reads CAISLEGTDTQYF. The DNA of the CDR3 is TGTGCCATCAGTCTAGAGGGGACAGATACGCAGTATTTT. This chain joins TRBV10-3 and TRBJ2-3; tentatively, D is TRBD1 or TRBD2 (5 bases each). Germline CDR1 is ENHRY and CDR2 is SYGVKD. Trimming removed 5 bases at V and 3 bases at J, with 9 bases between. The CDR3 is 13 amino acids.